A selection of T cell receptor beta chains follows, all from one sample in a study of cytomegalovirus exposure and HLA in healthy donors. The assay was immunoSEQ multiplex PCR, and TCRdb's table has in-frame clones only and misses some. The table records 150,000 or so clones, about 85% of them present only once. Material: PBMCs. These receptors all come from a man between 18 and 35 years old in good health and CMV-seropositive. Both conserved end residues are part of each CDR3. The D gene is left open where the match is weak. Some rows mark clone size as missing; the rest say once, few, many or name a class of expanded clone.

CDR3aa: CASSRAGGQPQHF
CDR3nt: TGTGCCAGTAGTAGGGCAGGGGGTCAGCCCCAGCATTTT
j_gene: TRBJ1-5
v_gene: TRBV19
abundance: .
d_gene: TRBD1

CDR3aa: CASSPGSTEAFF
CDR3nt: TGTGCCAGCAGTCCCGGTAGCACTGAAGCTTTCTTT
j_gene: TRBJ1-1
v_gene: TRBV7-9
abundance: once
d_gene: .

CDR3aa: CASSAYSYGYTF
CDR3nt: TGTGCCAGCAGCGCTTACAGCTATGGCTACACCTTC
j_gene: TRBJ1-2
v_gene: TRBV5-4
abundance: few
d_gene: .

CDR3aa: CASSRTGGLNTEAFF
CDR3nt: TGTGCCAGCAGCCGCACAGGGGGGTTGAACACTGAAGCTTTCTTT
j_gene: TRBJ1-1
v_gene: TRBV5-6
abundance: .
d_gene: TRBD1

CDR3aa: CASSSEGRAVSYNEQFF
CDR3nt: TGTGCCAGCAGTTCCGAGGGGAGGGCAGTTTCCTACAATGAGCAGTTCTTC
j_gene: TRBJ2-1
v_gene: TRBV6-7
abundance: .
d_gene: TRBD2

CDR3aa: CASSPTGLWGNTIYF
CDR3nt: TGTGCCAGCTCACCAACGGGACTTTGGGGAAACACCATATATTTT
j_gene: TRBJ1-3
v_gene: TRBV18
abundance: .
d_gene: .

CDR3aa: CASSGGTTYNEQFF
CDR3nt: TGTGCCAGCAGCGGGGGGACTACCTACAATGAGCAGTTCTTC
j_gene: TRBJ2-1
v_gene: TRBV9
abundance: .
d_gene: TRBD2

CDR3aa: CAIRSGTSGVGTQYF
CDR3nt: TGTGCCATCAGATCCGGGACTAGCGGGGTAGGGACCCAGTACTTC
j_gene: TRBJ2-5
v_gene: TRBV6-5
abundance: few
d_gene: TRBD2

CDR3aa: CASSPTNMMTGGDEQYF
CDR3nt: TGCGCCAGCAGCCCTACCAATATGATGACAGGGGGGGACGAGCAGTACTTC
j_gene: TRBJ2-7
v_gene: TRBV4-1
abundance: .
d_gene: TRBD1

CDR3aa: CASTVGAQPQHF
CDR3nt: TGTGCCAGCACCGTTGGGGCACAGCCCCAGCATTTT
j_gene: TRBJ1-5
v_gene: TRBV7-9
abundance: .
d_gene: .

CDR3aa: CASSQDFTASGGDPGHERTQYF
CDR3nt: TGCGCCAGCAGCCAAGATTTTACGGCCAGCGGGGGAGACCCAGGGCACGAGAGGACGCAGTATTTT
j_gene: TRBJ2-3
v_gene: TRBV4-3
abundance: .
d_gene: TRBD2

CDR3aa: CASSLYGSGQPQHF
CDR3nt: TGTGCCAGCAGTCTATATGGATCGGGGCAGCCCCAGCATTTT
j_gene: TRBJ1-5
v_gene: TRBV27
abundance: .
d_gene: .

CDR3aa: CASSLLGLGYTF
CDR3nt: TGTGCCAGCAGCTTATTAGGACTGGGCTACACCTTC
j_gene: TRBJ1-2
v_gene: TRBV7-2
abundance: once
d_gene: .

CDR3aa: CASSPRDFNTGELFF
CDR3nt: TGTGCCAGCAGTCCCCGGGACTTTAACACCGGGGAGCTGTTTTTT
j_gene: TRBJ2-2
v_gene: TRBV7-8
abundance: .
d_gene: .

CDR3aa: CASSPGLLGEQYF
CDR3nt: TGTGCCAGCAGCCCGGGATTATTGGGCGAGCAGTACTTC
j_gene: TRBJ2-7
v_gene: TRBV6-6
abundance: .
d_gene: .

CDR3aa: CASSLAGAYNEQFF
CDR3nt: TGTGCCAGCAGCTTAGCGGGAGCCTACAATGAGCAGTTCTTC
j_gene: TRBJ2-1
v_gene: TRBV7-8
abundance: .
d_gene: .

CDR3aa: CASSLSFRLNTEAFF
CDR3nt: TGTGCCAGCAGTTTATCGTTCAGGCTGAACACTGAAGCTTTCTTT
j_gene: TRBJ1-1
v_gene: TRBV27
abundance: once
d_gene: .